The 17 T cell receptor beta chains in this list originate from one sample, sequenced in a study of T cell responses to AZD1222 COVID-19 vaccine. Measured with immunoSEQ multiplex PCR; TCRdb has only the in-frame clones, and not every one. The table includes more than 100,000 clones, around 90% detected once. Sequencing used peripheral blood, obtained 28 days after the second AZD1222 dose. All receptors derive from an adult who received the AZD1222 COVID-19 vaccine.

This chain joins TRBV4-2 and TRBJ1-6; D gene ambiguous. The CDR3 consists of 14 residues. Germline lookup yields CDR1 LGHNA and CDR2 YNFKEQ. V was trimmed by 7 bases and J by 4 bases, leaving 11 bases between them. CDR3 bases: TGTGCCAGCAACCCCGGTGGGTATAATTCACCCCTCCACTTT. Its translation is CASNPGGYNSPLHF.

This rearrangement joins TRBV7-3 to TRBJ2-3, with 7 nucleotides matching TRBD1. Germline assignment: CDR1 SGHTA and CDR2 FQGTGA. The CDR3 extends over 13 amino acids. The ends lost 5 bases at V and 3 bases at J; junction bases unmatched: 2. CDR3 nucleotide sequence: TGTGCCAGCAGCAGGGGGCGGACAGATACGCAGTATTTT. Residues: CASSRGRTDTQYF.

To note about this clone: The junction differs from germline at one of its ends, possibly a read error. The J gene is TRBJ1-6, the V gene TRBV7-7; D is ambiguous. From germline, CDR1 is SSHAT and CDR2 FNYEAQ (reference sequence). The CDR3 runs to 13 residues. The CDR3 loop is CASSPSTNSPLHF. CDR3 sequence (DNA): TGTGCTAGCAGCCCGAGTACTAATTCACCCCTCCACTTT. The entire variable domain, with the rest obtained from reference TRBV7-7 and TRBJ1-6, is as follows: GAGVSQSPRYKVTKRGQDVTLRCDPISSHATLYWYQQALGQGPEFLTYFNYEAQPDKSGLPSDRFSAERPEGSISTLTIQRTEQRDSAMYRCASSPSTNSPLHFGNGTRLTVT.

The chain is built from TRBV29-1 and TRBJ1-4; a weak D match, TRBD1 (6 bases). This CDR3 has 12 residues. The germline CDR1 and CDR2 sequences are SQVTM and ANQGSEA. The germline V and J ends were trimmed by 4 bases and 9 bases, with 12 bases remaining between them. This chain's CDR3 is CSVGDTGQKLFF. The CDR3 nucleotides read TGCAGCGTTGGGGACACGGGTCAAAAACTGTTTTTT.

V and J are TRBV20-1 and TRBJ1-5; 7 nucleotides line up with TRBD1. The V and J ends lost 3 bases and 3 bases, in that order; junction bases with no gene match: 11. The CDR3 extends over 16 amino acids. Germline V gives CDR1 DFQATT, CDR2 SNEGSKA (reference sequence). The CDR3 spells CSASRYRGSYNQPQHF. In DNA form, the CDR3 reads TGCAGTGCTAGTCGGTACAGGGGTTCCTACAATCAGCCCCAGCATTTT.

Notes on this clone: Other DNA sequences from this sample encode an identical CDR3 as well. This chain links TRBV11-2 with TRBJ2-5, with no clear D. Trimming cost V 1 base and J 5 bases, with 5 bases left between them. Germline CDR1 is SGHAT and CDR2 is FQNNGV. This CDR3 region has 12 residues. The CDR3 DNA is TGTGCCAGCAGCTTAGTTGGGGAGACCCAGTACTTC. Encoded protein: CASSLVGETQYF.

The rearrangement links TRBV4-3 to TRBJ2-7; the D is unclear. CDR1 is LGHNA and CDR2 is YSLEER in the germline V gene. The CDR3 has 14 amino acids. The V gene lost 0 bases and the J gene lost 7 bases, with 13 bases spanning the gap. CDR3 amino acids: CASSQDKFTWEQYF. The DNA of the CDR3 is TGCGCCAGCAGCCAAGATAAGTTCACCTGGGAGCAGTACTTC.

The chain links TRBV7-2 to TRBJ1-2, with D tentatively TRBD1 (5 bases). The CDR3 length is 15 residues. Trimming cost V 4 bases and J 8 bases, with 20 bases left between them. Germline V gene data show CDR1 as SGHTA and CDR2 as FQGNSA. The CDR3 DNA sequence: TGTGCCAGCAGCTCCAACTTAGGGGCCCTTGGGGGCTACACCTTC. Translating gives CASSSNLGALGGYTF.

The rearrangement joins TRBV7-2 to TRBJ1-1, with a possible D match to TRBD1 (5 bases). Trimming took 1 base from V and 1 from J, leaving 13 bases between them. This CDR3 has 16 amino acids. The V gene's germline CDR1 is SGHTA and CDR2 FQGNSA. Here the CDR3 DNA reads TGTGCCAGCAGCTTAGTAGGGGCACCAGGGAACACTGAAGCTTTCTTT. Translated, it gives CASSLVGAPGNTEAFF.

The V gene is TRBV20-1, the J gene TRBJ2-7, with D unresolved. Germline loops: CDR1 DFQATT, CDR2 SNEGSKA (reference sequence). The V gene lost 1 base and the J gene lost 3 bases, with 4 bases spanning the gap. The CDR3 is made up of 11 amino acids. For the CDR3, the DNA is TGCAGTGCTAGAGGCCGCTACGAGCAGTACTTC. It codes for CSARGRYEQYF.

The V call is TRBV18, the J call TRBJ2-2, with TRBD1 as a possible D gene (5 bases). This CDR3 has 15 residues. V lost 0 bases and J lost 0, with 5 bases in between. Per germline, CDR1 KGHSH and CDR2 LQKENI. This chain's CDR3 is CASSPPGANTGELFF. CDR3 DNA: TGTGCCAGCTCACCACCAGGGGCGAACACCGGGGAGCTGTTTTTT. The entire variable domain, with the rest obtained from reference TRBV18 and TRBJ2-2, is as follows: NAGVMQNPRHLVRRRGQEARLRCSPMKGHSHVYWYRQLPEEGLKFMVYLQKENIIDESGMPKERFSAEFPKEGPSILRIQQVVRGDSAAYFCASSPPGANTGELFFGEGSRLTVL.

The chain is built from TRBV29-1 and TRBJ1-1; D gene unclear. The CDR3 loop spans 13 amino acids. The V end was cut by 7 bases, the J end by 1 base, with 13 bases between. In germline, CDR1 is SQVTM, CDR2 ANQGSEA. The CDR3 here is CSGMWSQNTEAFF. CDR3 coding DNA: TGCAGCGGCATGTGGAGTCAGAACACTGAAGCTTTCTTT.

The chain links TRBV5-1 to TRBJ2-7; weak D call: TRBD1 (6 bases). The length of the CDR3 is 15 residues. CDR1 SGHRS and CDR2 YFSETQ come from the germline V gene. V was shortened by 4 bases and J by 3 bases, with 17 bases between the two germline ends. The CDR3 nucleotides read TGCGCCAGCAGCACTTCCGGGACACCTTTCTACGAGCAGTACTTC. Translation gives CASSTSGTPFYEQYF.

V is TRBV18 and J is TRBJ1-1; D may be TRBD1 (6 bases). The germline V gene has CDR1 KGHSH and CDR2 LQKENI. The CDR3 runs to 12 residues. Trimming took 3 bases from V and 7 from J, leaving 9 bases between them. The CDR3 is CASSPLGGEAFF. CDR3 nucleotides: TGTGCCAGCTCACCTTTAGGGGGTGAAGCTTTCTTT. The full variable domain, with the rest looked up from reference TRBV18 and TRBJ1-1, is NAGVMQNPRHLVRRRGQEARLRCSPMKGHSHVYWYRQLPEEGLKFMVYLQKENIIDESGMPKERFSAEFPKEGPSILRIQQVVRGDSAAYFCASSPLGGEAFFGQGTRLTVV.

The chain carries TRBV19 and TRBJ1-5; D ambiguous. The CDR3 loop spans 10 amino acids. V was cut by 8 bases and J by 11 bases, with 10 bases left in between. Germline CDR1 reads LNHDA; CDR2 reads SQIVND (reference sequence). CDR3 amino acids: CASAPQAQHF. For the CDR3, the DNA is TGTGCCAGTGCGCCCCAAGCCCAGCATTTT.

The chain links TRBV10-3 to TRBJ1-1; D is undetermined. V lost 2 bases and J lost 3, with 10 bases in between. Per the germline V gene, CDR1 is ENHRY and CDR2 is SYGVKD. The CDR3 length is 14 residues. The CDR3 sequence is CAISEGPNDTEAFF. In DNA, the CDR3 is TGTGCCATCAGTGAGGGGCCCAACGACACTGAAGCTTTCTTT.

This clone was found once. The chain combines TRBV7-2 with TRBJ2-3; D might be TRBD2 (6 bases). The CDR3 loop spans 14 amino acids. Trimming stripped 1 base from V and 2 bases from J, with 7 bases between. Germline CDR1 reads SGHTA; CDR2 reads FQGNSA. The CDR3 sequence: CASSLEDYTDTQYF. The DNA of the CDR3 is TGTGCCAGCAGCTTAGAGGACTACACAGATACGCAGTATTTT.